This T cell receptor (beta chain) comes out of a study of T cell responses to AZD1222 COVID-19 vaccine. Study results and limitations: White British ancestry dominated among donors, who included more females, and clonal diversity was possibly underestimated.

The analysis combined second doses at about 4 or about 12 weeks. Here immunoSEQ multiplex PCR was the method, and the copy in TCRdb shows in-frame clones only, minus some. Of 160,000 or so clones listed, around nine tenths were seen once; the top ten hold 1.5%. A word on this clone: Antigen: not known.

CDR1 SGHRS and CDR2 YFSETQ come from the germline V gene. V was trimmed by 0 bases and J by 10 bases, leaving 12 bases between them. There are 13 residues in the CDR3. This TCR was sampled from an adult who received the AZD1222 COVID-19 vaccine. Specimen: peripheral blood, collected 28 days after the second AZD1222 dose. This chain joins TRBV5-1 and TRBJ2-3; D call uncertain. CDR3 amino acids: CASSLAGQSAQYF. CDR3 sequence (DNA): TGCGCCAGCAGCTTGGCCGGTCAGTCCGCGCAGTATTTT.